The clone carrying this T cell receptor beta chain was seen many times. TCRdb fed the 5' RACE reads into MiXCR, producing one record per CDR3 protein. The sample shows 15,000 to 20,000 distinct CDR3 sequences, approximately 7.3% of them seen only once. This record comes from a study of neurological immune-mediated disorders. The CDR3 runs 16 residues. Germline lookup yields CDR1 SGHNT and CDR2 YENEEA. V was pared by 5 bases and J by 5 bases, with 19 bases between. This TCR derives from a woman aged 25 to 39 with HTLV-1-associated myelopathy (HAM/TSP). The gene calls are TRBV11-3 and TRBJ2-1; possible D gene TRBD1, 5 bases. Material: CD8+ T cells from blood. CDR3 in DNA: TGTGCCAGCAGCCCTAGAATTCGACAGAGTGACAATGAGCAGTTCTTC. This sequence encodes CASSPRIRQSDNEQFF.